This is a list of T cell receptor beta chains from one sample in a study of shared clonotypes between healthy human individuals. Libraries were prepared by immunoSEQ multiplex PCR; TCRdb keeps only in-frame clonotypes and omits some of them. The table records around 2,100,000 clones, less than 95% of them present only once. Source material: naive CD8+ T cells sorted from blood. These receptors all stem from a young man in good health. CDR3s include the opening cysteine and the closing phenylalanine or tryptophan. D genes are given only for firm matches. The size field is filled for only some rows; it gives once, few, many or a size class.

14,TRBD1,TRBV7-9,TRBJ2-7,NA,TGTGCCAGCAGCGATCGGACAGGGGGGGACGAGCAGTACTTC,CASSDRTGGDEQYF
15,TRBD2,TRBV9,TRBJ2-7,NA,TGTGCCAGCAGCGTAGGGGGCGGGACTAGCTCCGAGCAGTACTTC,CASSVGGGTSSEQYF
15,NA,TRBV7-8,TRBJ1-6,NA,TGTGCCAGCAGCTTAGCCCCCGGGACGGCTTCACCCCTCCACTTT,CASSLAPGTASPLHF
11,NA,TRBV9,TRBJ2-3,NA,TGTGCCAGCAGCTCCGCCTTTGACCAGTATTTT,CASSSAFDQYF
19,TRBD2,TRBV4-3,TRBJ2-1,NA,TGCGCCAGCAGCCCGGGGGCCGTAAGTAGCGGGATGGCGGCCCATGAGCAGTTCTTC,CASSPGAVSSGMAAHEQFF
14,NA,TRBV7-9,TRBJ1-1,NA,TGTGCCAGCAGCCCCCCGGGGGGTGCTGCTGAAGCTTTCTTT,CASSPPGGAAEAFF
15,NA,TRBV6-5,TRBJ2-1,NA,TGTGCCAGCAGTCAATACAGGGTTCTGTATAATGAGCAGTTCTTC,CASSQYRVLYNEQFF
14,NA,TRBV6-5,TRBJ1-6,NA,TGTGCCAGCAGTTTTCGGGGGCCTAATTCACCCCTCCACTTT,CASSFRGPNSPLHF
12,NA,TRBV28,TRBJ2-1,NA,TGTGCCAGCAGTCCGGAGACAGTCGGACTGTTCTTC,CASSPETVGLFF
16,NA,TRBV4-1,TRBJ1-1,NA,TGCGCCAGCAGCCAAGCTGAGGGGCGCATGAACACTGAAGCTTTCTTT,CASSQAEGRMNTEAFF
13,NA,TRBV2,TRBJ1-3,NA,TGTGCCAGCAGTGAAAGCTCTGGAAACACCATATATTTT,CASSESSGNTIYF
14,TRBD2,TRBV6-5,TRBJ2-7,NA,TGTGCCAGCAGTTACGCGGGGGTCGGGTACGAGCAGTACTTC,CASSYAGVGYEQYF
14,NA,TRBV9,TRBJ1-4,NA,TGTGCCAGCAGCGGGGTCAGTAGCCGGGAAAAACTGTTTTTT,CASSGVSSREKLFF
14,TRBD1,TRBV7-9,TRBJ1-1,few,TGTGCCAGCCGAAAAGGGGACAGCAACACTGAAGCTTTCTTT,CASRKGDSNTEAFF
14,NA,TRBV6-1,TRBJ1-4,NA,TGTGCCAGCAGTGAAGGGTGGGGCAATGAAAAACTGTTTTTT,CASSEGWGNEKLFF
14,NA,TRBV28,TRBJ2-2,NA,TGTGCCAGCAACCTACAGGGGAACACCGGGGAGCTGTTTTTT,CASNLQGNTGELFF
17,NA,TRBV4-3,TRBJ1-2,NA,TGCGCCAGCAGCCAAGATCTCCAGCAGGGTTACCTTTTGGGCTACACCTTC,CASSQDLQQGYLLGYTF
15,TRBD1,TRBV7-9,TRBJ1-6,NA,TGTGCCAGCAGCTTACTGGGACAGACCAATTCACCCCTCCACTTT,CASSLLGQTNSPLHF
13,NA,TRBV9,TRBJ2-1,NA,TGTGCCAGCAGCCGGACAGATTACAATGAGCAGTTCTTC,CASSRTDYNEQFF
15,TRBD1,TRBV29-1,TRBJ1-1,NA,TGCAGCGCCCCGGGGACAGGGGGCTTGGGCACTGAAGCTTTCTTT,CSAPGTGGLGTEAFF
13,NA,TRBV28,TRBJ2-7,NA,TGTGCCAGCAGTTTGAACAGGGACTACGAGCAGTACTTC,CASSLNRDYEQYF
14,NA,TRBV15,TRBJ2-7,NA,TGTGCCACCAGCAGAGATACAGATTTCTACGAGCAGTACTTC,CATSRDTDFYEQYF
14,TRBD1,TRBV5-1,TRBJ2-7,NA,TGCGCCAGCAGCCCCTGGACAGGGGCTGGGGAGCAGTACTTC,CASSPWTGAGEQYF
10,NA,TRBV6-7,TRBJ2-7,once,TGTGCCAGGGGAAGATACGAGCAGTACTTC,CARGRYEQYF
12,NA,TRBV5-4,TRBJ1-2,NA,TGTGCCAGCAGCTTGGGTGGGACAGGCTACACCTTC,CASSLGGTGYTF
14,NA,TRBV28,TRBJ1-2,NA,TGTGCCAGCAGTCTGAAAACGGGGGGCTATGGCTACACCTTC,CASSLKTGGYGYTF
19,TRBD2,TRBV13,TRBJ2-7,NA,TGTGCCAGCAGCCACGGACTAACTAGCGGGAGTACCGCGACCTACGAGCAGTACTTC,CASSHGLTSGSTATYEQYF
16,TRBD1,TRBV10-3,TRBJ2-5,once,TGTGCCATCAGTGACCCAGACAGGGGAGTAGGGGAGACCCAGTACTTC,CAISDPDRGVGETQYF
16,NA,TRBV28,TRBJ2-6,NA,TGTGCCAGCACGTCACGGACACCCCCTGGGGCCAACGTCCTGACTTTC,CASTSRTPPGANVLTF
14,NA,TRBV11-2,TRBJ2-1,NA,TGTGCCAGCACCCTAGGGGGGATTTTTTTGGAGCAGTTCTTC,CASTLGGIFLEQFF
15,NA,TRBV7-2,TRBJ2-5,NA,TGTGCCAGCAGCTTATTGTTCGAGCTGCAAGAGACCCAGTACTTC,CASSLLFELQETQYF
14,NA,TRBV6-5,TRBJ1-2,NA,TGTGCCAGCAGTTACTCGGGGGAGGTCTATGGCTACACCTTC,CASSYSGEVYGYTF
16,TRBD1,TRBV7-8,TRBJ2-7,NA,TGTGCCAGCAGCTTGCCGAGGGCAGGGGGTGGTTACGAGCAGTACTTC,CASSLPRAGGGYEQYF
15,NA,TRBV19,TRBJ1-4,NA,TGTGCCAGTAGTAGCCAGGGATTAACTAATGAAAAACTGTTTTTT,CASSSQGLTNEKLFF
16,TRBD2,TRBV10-2,TRBJ2-1,NA,TGCGCCAGCAGTGTCTCCCCTAGCGGGGTTAGGGATGAGCAGTTCTTC,CASSVSPSGVRDEQFF
10,NA,TRBV6-1,TRBJ1-1,NA,TGTGCCACCTCTTTGCCTGAAGCTTTCTTT,CATSLPEAFF
15,NA,TRBV27,TRBJ2-6,NA,TGTGCCAGCAGTTTCCTGGGGACTGGGGCCAACGTCCTGACTTTC,CASSFLGTGANVLTF
14,NA,TRBV5-6,TRBJ1-1,NA,TGTGCCAGCAGTCGAACAGGGAGTTCCACTGAAGCTTTCTTT,CASSRTGSSTEAFF
15,NA,TRBV7-7,TRBJ2-1,NA,TGTGCTAGCAGCCCTTTCGGGGAGGTACCCAATGAGCAGTTCTTC,CASSPFGEVPNEQFF
15,NA,TRBV4-1,TRBJ1-1,NA,TGCGCCAGCAGCCAAGATCGAGGGAAGGGCACTGAAGCTTTCTTT,CASSQDRGKGTEAFF
17,TRBD2,TRBV19,TRBJ2-1,once,TGTGCCAGTAGTCCCCGACTAGCGGGCAGCTCCTACAATGAGCAGTTCTTC,CASSPRLAGSSYNEQFF
12,NA,TRBV5-4,TRBJ2-5,NA,TGTGCCAGCAGCTTAGCAACGGAGACCCAGTACTTC,CASSLATETQYF
12,NA,TRBV5-1,TRBJ2-7,NA,TGCGCCAGCAGCTTGACTTTCTACGAGCAGTACTTC,CASSLTFYEQYF
14,NA,TRBV9,TRBJ2-1,NA,TGTGCCAGCAGCCTAGTCCAACAGGGCCATGAGCAGTTCTTC,CASSLVQQGHEQFF
16,NA,TRBV7-9,TRBJ1-6,NA,TGTGCCAGCAGCCTCGAAGGAGGGCCCTATAATTCACCCCTCCACTTT,CASSLEGGPYNSPLHF
16,TRBD1,TRBV15,TRBJ2-2,NA,TGTGCCACCAGCAGGCCGGGACAGGGAGACACCGGGGAGCTGTTTTTT,CATSRPGQGDTGELFF
14,NA,TRBV9,TRBJ2-2,NA,TGTGCCAGCAGCGTAGGGGACGACGCCGGGGAGCTGTTTTTT,CASSVGDDAGELFF
16,TRBD2,TRBV7-9,TRBJ2-1,NA,TGTGCCAGCAGCTTAGTAGGCCTAGCGGACTACAATGAGCAGTTCTTC,CASSLVGLADYNEQFF
12,NA,TRBV28,TRBJ2-1,NA,TGTGCCAGCAGTCCCCCTTACAATGAGCAGTTCTTC,CASSPPYNEQFF
15,NA,TRBV4-1,TRBJ1-6,NA,TGCGCCAGCAGCCCACCTCCGGGACGTGGATCACCCCTCCACTTT,CASSPPPGRGSPLHF
14,NA,TRBV7-9,TRBJ1-1,NA,TGTGCCAGCAGCTTCCTGGGGATGAACACTGAAGCTTTCTTT,CASSFLGMNTEAFF